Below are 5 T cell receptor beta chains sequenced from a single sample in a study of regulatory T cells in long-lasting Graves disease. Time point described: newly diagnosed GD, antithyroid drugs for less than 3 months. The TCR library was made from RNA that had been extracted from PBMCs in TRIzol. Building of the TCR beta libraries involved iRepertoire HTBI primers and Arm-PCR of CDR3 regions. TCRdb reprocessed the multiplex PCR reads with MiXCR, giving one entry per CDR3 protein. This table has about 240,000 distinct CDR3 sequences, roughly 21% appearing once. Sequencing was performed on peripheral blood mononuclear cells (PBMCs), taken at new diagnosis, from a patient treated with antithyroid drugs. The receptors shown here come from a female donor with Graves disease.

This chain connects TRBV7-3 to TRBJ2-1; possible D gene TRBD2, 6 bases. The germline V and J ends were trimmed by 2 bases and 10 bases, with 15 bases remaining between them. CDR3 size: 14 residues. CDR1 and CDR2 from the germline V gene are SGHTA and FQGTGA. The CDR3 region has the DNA TGTGCCAGCAGCTTAGGAGGGAGCTCCTACGAGCAGTTCTTC. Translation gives CASSLGGSSYEQFF.

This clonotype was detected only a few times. The CDR3 nucleotides read TGCGGGACAGTCGAGGGAGCCTCCTACAATGAGCAGTTCTTC. Encoded protein: CGTVEGASYNEQFF. The rearrangement joins TRBV29-1 to TRBJ2-1, with TRBD1 matching over 7 bases. Germline assignment: CDR1 SQVTM and CDR2 ANQGSEA. The CDR3 consists of 14 residues.

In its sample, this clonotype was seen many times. Here the CDR3 reads CSARDEGRGTDTQYF. CDR3 nucleotide sequence: TGCAGTGCTAGAGATGAGGGTAGGGGCACAGATACGCAGTATTTT. The chain carries TRBV20-1 and TRBJ2-3; a weak D match, TRBD2 (5 bases). Trimming cost V 0 bases and J 1 base, with 11 bases left between them. The CDR3 spans 15 residues. CDR1 and CDR2 from the germline V gene are DFQATT and SNEGSKA (reference sequence).

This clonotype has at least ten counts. CDR3 bases: TGCGCCAGCAGCCCTGCCGGGACTCCCTATCAGCCCCAGCATTTT. Protein: CASSPAGTPYQPQHF. This sequence joins TRBV4-1 and TRBJ1-5; the D gene is possibly TRBD1 (5 bases). The germline CDR1 and CDR2 sequences are MGHRA and YSYEKL. Between the trimmed V and J ends, which lost 4 bases and 5 bases, there was a span of 15 bases. This CDR3 region has 15 residues.

CDR3 DNA: TGTGCCAGCAGCGTAGACAGATTGAACACTGAAGCTTTCTTT. Its protein is CASSVDRLNTEAFF. V and J are TRBV7-9 and TRBJ1-1, with D possibly being TRBD1 (5 bases). V was trimmed by 5 bases and J by 0 bases, leaving 10 bases between them. The CDR3 length is 14 residues. CDR1 is SEHNR, CDR2 FQNEAQ, per germline (reference sequence).